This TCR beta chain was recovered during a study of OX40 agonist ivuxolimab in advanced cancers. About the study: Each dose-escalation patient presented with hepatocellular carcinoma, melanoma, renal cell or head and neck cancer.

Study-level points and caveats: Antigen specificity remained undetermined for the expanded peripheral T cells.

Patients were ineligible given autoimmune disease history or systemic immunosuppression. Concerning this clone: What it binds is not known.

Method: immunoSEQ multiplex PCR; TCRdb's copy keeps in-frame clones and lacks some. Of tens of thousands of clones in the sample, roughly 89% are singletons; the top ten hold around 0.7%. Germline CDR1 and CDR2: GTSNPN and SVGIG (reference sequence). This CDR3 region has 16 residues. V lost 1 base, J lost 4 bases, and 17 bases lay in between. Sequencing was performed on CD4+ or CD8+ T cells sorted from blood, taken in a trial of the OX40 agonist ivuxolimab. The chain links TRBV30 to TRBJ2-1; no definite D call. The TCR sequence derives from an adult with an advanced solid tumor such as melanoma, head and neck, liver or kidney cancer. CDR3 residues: CAWSGGSPPPYNEQFF. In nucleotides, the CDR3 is TGTGCCTGGAGTGGTGGGTCCCCTCCCCCTTACAATGAGCAGTTCTTC.